This T cell receptor beta chain was recovered during a study of Ad26.COV2.S vaccination and SARS-CoV-2 variants. Study context: Each vaccinee took Ad26.COV2.S intramuscularly, once or twice 56 days apart.

Libraries were prepared by immunoSEQ multiplex PCR; TCRdb keeps only in-frame clonotypes and omits some of them. The sample shows roughly 320,000 clones, 86% of them seen only once. The treatment here: about 20 received Ad26.COV2.S at low or high dose, single or two shots; 5 received placebo; per-sample allocation not given. All samples were drawn on day 63, counting from the first vaccine or placebo injection. Deletions cut 0 bases from V and 6 bases from J, with 12 bases between. This CDR3 spans 14 amino acids. Germline V gene sequence: CDR1 KGHSH, CDR2 LQKENI. The specimen was peripheral blood, collected in a trial of Ad26.COV2.S vaccine versus placebo. This sequence was found in a person between 18 and 59 years old who received the Ad26.COV2.S COVID-19 vaccine or a placebo. The chain couples TRBV18 to TRBJ2-7; D unclear. The DNA for the CDR3 is TGTGCCAGCTCACCACCGTCCAGTGACCGCGAGCAGTACTTC. It encodes CASSPPSSDREQYF.